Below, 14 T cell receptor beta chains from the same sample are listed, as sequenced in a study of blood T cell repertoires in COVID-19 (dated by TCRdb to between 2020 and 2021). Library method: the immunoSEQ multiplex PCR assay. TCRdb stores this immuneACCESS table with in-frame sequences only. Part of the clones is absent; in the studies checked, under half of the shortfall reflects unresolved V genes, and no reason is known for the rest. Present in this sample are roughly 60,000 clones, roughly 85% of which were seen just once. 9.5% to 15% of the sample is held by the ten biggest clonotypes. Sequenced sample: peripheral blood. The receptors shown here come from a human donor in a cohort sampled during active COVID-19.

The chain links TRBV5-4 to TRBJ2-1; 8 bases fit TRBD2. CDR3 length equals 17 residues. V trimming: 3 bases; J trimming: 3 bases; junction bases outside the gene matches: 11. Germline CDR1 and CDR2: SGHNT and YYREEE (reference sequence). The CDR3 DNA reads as TGTGCCAGCAGCTGGACCAAAGGAAGCGGGGGCTACAATGAGCAGTTCTTC. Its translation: CASSWTKGSGGYNEQFF.

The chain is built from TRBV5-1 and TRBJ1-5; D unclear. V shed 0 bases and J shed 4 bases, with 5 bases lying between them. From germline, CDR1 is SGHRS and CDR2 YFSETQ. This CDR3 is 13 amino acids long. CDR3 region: CASSLDPNQPQHF. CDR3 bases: TGCGCCAGCAGCTTGGATCCTAATCAGCCCCAGCATTTT. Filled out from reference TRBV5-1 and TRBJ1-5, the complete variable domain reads KAGVTQTPRYLIKTRGQQVTLSCSPISGHRSVSWYQQTPGQGLQFLFEYFSETQRNKGNFPGRFSGRQFSNSRSEMNVSTLELGDSALYLCASSLDPNQPQHFGDGTRLSIL.

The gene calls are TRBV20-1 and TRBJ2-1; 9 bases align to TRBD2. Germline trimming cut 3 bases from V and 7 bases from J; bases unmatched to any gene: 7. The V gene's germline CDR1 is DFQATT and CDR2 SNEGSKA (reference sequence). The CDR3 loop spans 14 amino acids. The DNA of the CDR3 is TGCAGTGCTAGTACCGGGACTAGCCTGAATGAGCAGTTCTTC. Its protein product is CSASTGTSLNEQFF.

In DNA, the CDR3 is TGTGCCAGCAGCTCTCCTCTGTCTGAAGCTTTCTTT. It codes for CASSSPLSEAFF. This chain connects TRBV7-2 to TRBJ1-1; no clear D gene. In germline, CDR1 is SGHTA, CDR2 FQGNSA. This CDR3 has 12 residues. Deletions cut 4 bases from V and 6 bases from J, with 9 bases between.

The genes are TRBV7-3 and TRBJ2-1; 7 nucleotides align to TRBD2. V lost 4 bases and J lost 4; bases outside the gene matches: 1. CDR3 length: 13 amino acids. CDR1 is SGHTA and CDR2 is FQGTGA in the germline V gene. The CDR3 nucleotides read TGTGCCAGCAGCTCAGCGGGGTACAATGAGCAGTTCTTC. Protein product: CASSSAGYNEQFF.

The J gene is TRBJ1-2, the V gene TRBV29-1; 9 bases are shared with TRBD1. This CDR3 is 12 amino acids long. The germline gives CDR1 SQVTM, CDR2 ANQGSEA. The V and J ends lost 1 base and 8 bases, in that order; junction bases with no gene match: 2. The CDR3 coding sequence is TGCAGCGTTGAAGGGACAGGGGACGGCTACACCTTC. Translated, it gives CSVEGTGDGYTF.

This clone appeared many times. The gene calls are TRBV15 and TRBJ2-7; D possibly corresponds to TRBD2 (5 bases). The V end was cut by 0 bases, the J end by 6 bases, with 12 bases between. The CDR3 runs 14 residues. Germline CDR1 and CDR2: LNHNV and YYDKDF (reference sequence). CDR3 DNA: TGTGCCACCAGCAGAGATCGGGATAGTTCCGAGCAGTACTTC. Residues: CATSRDRDSSEQYF.

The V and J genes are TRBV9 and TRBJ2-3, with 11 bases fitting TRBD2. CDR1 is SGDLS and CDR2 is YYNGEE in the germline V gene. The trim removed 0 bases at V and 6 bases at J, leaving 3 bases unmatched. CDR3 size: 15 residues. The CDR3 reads CASSVGLAGSDTQYF. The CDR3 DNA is TGTGCCAGCAGCGTAGGACTAGCGGGAAGCGATACGCAGTATTTT. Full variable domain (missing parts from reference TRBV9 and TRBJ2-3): DSGVTQTPKHLITATGQRVTLRCSPRSGDLSVYWYQQSLDQGLQFLIQYYNGEERAKGNILERFSAQQFPDLHSELNLSSLELGDSALYFCASSVGLAGSDTQYFGPGTRLTVL.

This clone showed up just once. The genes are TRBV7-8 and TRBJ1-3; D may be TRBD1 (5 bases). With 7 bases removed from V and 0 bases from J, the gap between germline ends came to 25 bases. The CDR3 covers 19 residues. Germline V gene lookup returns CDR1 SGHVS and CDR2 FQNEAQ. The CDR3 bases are TGTGCCAGCACCCCCCGATCCGGAGGGGCGACAAGCTCTGGAAACACCATATATTTT. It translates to CASTPRSGGATSSGNTIYF.

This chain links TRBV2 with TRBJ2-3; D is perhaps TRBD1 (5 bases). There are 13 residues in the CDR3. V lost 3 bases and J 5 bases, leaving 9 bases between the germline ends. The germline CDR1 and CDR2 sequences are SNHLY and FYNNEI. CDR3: CASSDQGVDTQYF. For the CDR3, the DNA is TGTGCCAGCAGTGACCAGGGTGTAGATACGCAGTATTTT. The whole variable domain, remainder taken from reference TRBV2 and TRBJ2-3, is EPEVTQTPSHQVTQMGQEVILRCVPISNHLYFYWYRQILGQKVEFLVSFYNNEISEKSEIFDDQFSVERPDGSNFTLKIRSTKLEDSAMYFCASSDQGVDTQYFGPGTRLTVL.

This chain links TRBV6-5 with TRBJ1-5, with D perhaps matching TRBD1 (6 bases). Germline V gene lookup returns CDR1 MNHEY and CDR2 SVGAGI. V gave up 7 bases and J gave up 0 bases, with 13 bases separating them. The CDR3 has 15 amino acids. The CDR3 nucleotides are TGTGCCAGCAAATCCGGGACACCTAGCAATCAGCCCCAGCATTTT. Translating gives CASKSGTPSNQPQHF.

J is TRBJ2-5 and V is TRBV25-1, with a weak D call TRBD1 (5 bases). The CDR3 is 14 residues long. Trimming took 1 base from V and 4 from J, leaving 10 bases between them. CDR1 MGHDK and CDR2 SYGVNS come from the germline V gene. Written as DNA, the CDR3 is TGTGCCAGCAGTGAATTCAAGGGGATAGAGACCCAGTACTTC. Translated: CASSEFKGIETQYF.

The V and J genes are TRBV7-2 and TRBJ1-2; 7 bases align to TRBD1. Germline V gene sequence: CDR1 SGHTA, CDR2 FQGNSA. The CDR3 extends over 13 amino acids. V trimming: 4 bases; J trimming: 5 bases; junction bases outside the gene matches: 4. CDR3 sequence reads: CASSSRGVYGYTF. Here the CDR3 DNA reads TGTGCCAGCAGCTCCAGGGGGGTGTATGGCTACACCTTC.

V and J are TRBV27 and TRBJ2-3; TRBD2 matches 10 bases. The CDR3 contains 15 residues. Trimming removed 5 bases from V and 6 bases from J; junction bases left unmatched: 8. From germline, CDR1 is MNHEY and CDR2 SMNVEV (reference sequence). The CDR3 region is CASSPSGRAPDTQYF. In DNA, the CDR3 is TGTGCCAGCAGTCCCAGCGGGAGGGCCCCCGATACGCAGTATTTT.